This T cell receptor (beta chain) comes out of a study of blood T cell repertoires in COVID-19. Study at large: The origin of the acute and convalescent COVID-19 samples was the United States, Italy and Spain. PBMCs, B-cell-depleted T cells, or T cells were the source of the cDNA or gDNA that made up the material.

Trimming at V came to 0 bases and at J to 3 bases, leaving 4 bases not matched to a gene. The CDR3 has 15 residues. Germline CDR1 is SGHNT and CDR2 is YENEEA. In the source study's methods: Scientists estimated how many nucleated cells there were by amplifying reference gene primers. Clones were read by immunoSEQ multiplex PCR, and TCRdb kept only the in-frame ones, dropping some. Clone size and V and J calls were adopted from that table, with D and trimming inferred from the DNA. The data show about 180,000 clones, with about 87% seen just once and roughly 4.2% held by the top ten. This TCR was sampled from a woman aged 25 to 45 with acute or convalescent COVID-19. The chain carries TRBV11-3 and TRBJ2-7; TRBD2 aligns across 8 bases. The sample taken for sequencing was peripheral blood. CDR3 protein: CASSLDGTRGYEQYF. The CDR3 DNA is TGTGCCAGCAGCTTAGATGGGACTAGGGGCTACGAGCAGTACTTC. Full variable domain (rest looked up from reference TRBV11-3 and TRBJ2-7): EAGVVQSPRYKIIEKKQPVAFWCNPISGHNTLYWYLQNLGQGPELLIRYENEEAVDDSQLPKDRFSAERLKGVDSTLKIQPAELGDSAVYLCASSLDGTRGYEQYFGPGTRLTVT.